This T cell receptor beta chain was observed in a study of blood T cells in healthy people across ages. For the second PCR, which ran for 7 to 11 cycles, a sample-barcoded 5' primer and a J-beta primer mix were used. A minimum of 2.5 million CDR3-containing paired-end reads was obtained for each sample. TCRdb used MiXCR to reprocess the 5' RACE reads, holding one entry per CDR3 protein. The sample has just under 550,000 distinct CDR3 sequences; 20% to 30% are singletons. The V and J ends lost 3 bases and 2 bases respectively, with 16 bases between them. In germline, CDR1 is PRHDT, CDR2 FYEKMQ (reference sequence). The CDR3 is 16 amino acids. In addition, the sample was reused for a study of T cells of mothers and their children. That investigation notes: With unrelated pairs as the comparison, related mother-child pairs had a slightly higher overlap that was not significant.

The chain uses TRBV13 and TRBJ2-5; no firm D call. Specimen: blood. This sequence was found in a boy between 10 and 17 years old in good health. The CDR3 DNA is TGTGCCAGCAGCTTTAATTACCCCCTGGGGCAAGAGACCCAGTACTTC. The encoded protein is CASSFNYPLGQETQYF. Together with reference TRBV13 and TRBJ2-5, the CDR3 gives the full variable domain: AAGVIQSPRHLIKEKRETATLKCYPIPRHDTVYWYQQGPGQDPQFLISFYEKMQSDKGSIPDRFSAQQFSDYHSELNMSSLELGDSALYFCASSFNYPLGQETQYFGPGTRLLVL.